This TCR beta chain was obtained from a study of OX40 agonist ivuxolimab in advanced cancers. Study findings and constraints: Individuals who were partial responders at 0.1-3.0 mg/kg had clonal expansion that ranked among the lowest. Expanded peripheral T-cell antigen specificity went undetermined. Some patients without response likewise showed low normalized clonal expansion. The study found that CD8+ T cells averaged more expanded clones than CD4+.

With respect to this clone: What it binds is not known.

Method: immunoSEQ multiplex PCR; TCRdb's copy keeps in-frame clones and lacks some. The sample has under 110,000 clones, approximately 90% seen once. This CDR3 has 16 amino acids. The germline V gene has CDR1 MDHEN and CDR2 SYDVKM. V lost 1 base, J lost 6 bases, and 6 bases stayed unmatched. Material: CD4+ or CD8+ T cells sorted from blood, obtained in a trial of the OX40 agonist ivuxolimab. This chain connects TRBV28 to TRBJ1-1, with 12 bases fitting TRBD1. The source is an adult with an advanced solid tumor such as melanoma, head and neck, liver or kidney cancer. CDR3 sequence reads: CASSLSGTGGRAEAFF. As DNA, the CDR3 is TGTGCCAGCAGTTTATCAGGGACAGGGGGCAGGGCTGAAGCTTTCTTT.